The TCR beta chain described here comes from a study of T cells in Graves' hyperthyroidism and ophthalmopathy. Overall study results and limits: Among clonotypes expanded in thyroid above 0.001, most were also found in blood. The model identified upcoming ophthalmopathy a median roughly 6.5 months ahead of onset.

The sample holds many counts of this clonotype. What it recognizes is unknown. Patients aged 18 to 65 had newly diagnosed hyperthyroidism lasting under 2 months. It was RNA transcripts that yielded the amplified TCR beta CDR3 regions. First-round RT-PCR of the TCR CDR3 relied on the HTBI primer set. TCRdb ran MiXCR on the multiplex PCR reads and lists one entry per CDR3 protein. Among under 250,000 distinct CDR3 sequences listed, about a sixth were seen once. CDR1 and CDR2 (germline): MNHNS, SASEGT. V shed 5 bases, J shed 5 bases, and the junction held 7 bases outside the gene matches. The CDR3 extends over 15 amino acids.

The rearrangement uses TRBV6-1 and TRBJ2-3; 10 nucleotides align to TRBD1. The clonotype originates from a woman between 50 and 59 years old with Graves' hyperthyroidism. Sequencing was performed on blood. The CDR3 nucleotides are TGTGCCAGCAGTAGACAGGGGGCTTGGGAAGATACGCAGTATTTT. Residues: CASSRQGAWEDTQYF.